This T cell receptor (beta chain) was sequenced in a study of post-analysis software for immune sequencing data. Study overall: Patients had relapsing-remitting, secondary progressive or progressive-relapsing multiple sclerosis; some lacked subtype.

The CDR3 runs to 15 residues. Germline loops: CDR1 SGHTA, CDR2 FQGNSA. V dropped 5 bases and J dropped 4 bases, with 15 bases sitting between them. Study-wide points: Five or six TRBV segments, TRBV5-6, TRBV5-1 and TRBV20-1 among them, were found more frequent in patients than controls. Clustering by F measure revealed strong co-clustering among samples prepared together in one batch.

Points on this clonotype: Its antigen remains unidentified.

Unique molecular identifiers were present in the TCR beta cDNA libraries. TCRdb analysed the PCR reads with MiXCR anew, one entry per CDR3 protein. The table includes fewer than 550,000 distinct CDR3 sequences, around a third detected once. The specimen was blood. The chain links TRBV7-2 to TRBJ2-1, with D tentatively TRBD1 (5 bases). The sequence came from a girl under 18 with multiple sclerosis. In DNA form, the CDR3 reads TGTGCCAGCAGCCGCCGTTCCCGACAGTACAATGAGCAGTTCTTC. This translates into CASSRRSRQYNEQFF.